This TCR beta chain was identified during a study of CD8 T cells in ankylosing spondylitis. The V gene lost 4 bases and the J gene lost 2 bases, with 7 bases spanning the gap. The CDR3 consists of 12 residues. Germline lookup yields CDR1 SQVTM and CDR2 ANQGSEA. TCRdb used MiXCR to reprocess the 5' RACE reads, holding one entry per CDR3 protein. The table lists over 700,000 distinct CDR3 sequences, roughly 19% of them singletons. Study-wide results and limits: Disease-associated clones were reportedly significantly overrepresented in matched ankylosing spondylitis synovial fluid. Roughly 8 highly homologous variants formed a TCR beta motif that appeared characteristic of ankylosing spondylitis blood. Researchers report that disease-linked clones proved CD8+ and relatively rare in peripheral blood.

This clonotype was seen at least ten times. The antigen is unknown. This clonotype originated in a male donor with ankylosing spondylitis. The chain recombines TRBV29-1 with TRBJ2-3, with TRBD2 as a possible D gene (6 bases). What was sequenced was blood, either unsorted or a sorted T cell fraction (not recorded which). The CDR3 region has the DNA TGCAGCGTTGGCGGGAACACAGATACGCAGTATTTT. It is translated as CSVGGNTDTQYF.